A selection of T cell receptor beta chains follows, all from one sample in a study of T cell repertoires in cytomegalovirus infection. Each CDR3 protein gets one entry after TCRdb re-called the reads with MiXCR. The data show fewer than 350,000 distinct CDR3 sequences, with 25% to 30% seen just once and 15% to 25% held by the top ten. These TCRs are of unknown antigen specificity. The source material was cultured PBMCs, sampled from culture after CMV antigen stimulation. The receptors shown here come from a human donor in good health (CMV status not recorded). Some clones in this sample may be carry-over from other donors' samples. Both conserved end residues are part of each CDR3. D genes are given only for firm matches. Where a row states a size, it is once, few, many or the class of an expanded clone; other rows omit it.

J: TRBJ1-2; D: TRBD1; size: .; V: TRBV6-6; CDR3: CASSRPGQYGYTF; DNA: TGTGCCAGCAGTCGGCCGGGACAGTATGGCTACACCTTC
J: TRBJ2-6; D: .; size: .; V: TRBV28; CDR3: CASSSYQGHHSGANVLTF; DNA: TGTGCCAGCAGTTCCTACCAGGGACACCACTCTGGGGCCAACGTCCTGACTTTC
J: TRBJ1-1; D: TRBD1; size: many; V: TRBV7-8; CDR3: CASSSARQGWAFF; DNA: TGTGCCAGCAGCTCCGCCCGACAGGGGTGGGCTTTCTTT
J: TRBJ2-3; D: .; size: .; V: TRBV9; CDR3: CASSSEGRGGDTQYF; DNA: TGTGCCAGCAGCTCCGAGGGCAGGGGAGGAGATACGCAGTATTTT
J: TRBJ1-5; D: .; size: .; V: TRBV4-1; CDR3: CASSQVEDGPQHF; DNA: TGTGCCAGCAGCCAGGTCGAGGATGGTCCCCAGCATTTT
J: TRBJ2-1; D: TRBD1; size: .; V: TRBV5-1; CDR3: CASLPDRQTGEQFF; DNA: TGCGCCAGCCTGCCGGACAGGCAAACTGGGGAGCAGTTCTTC
J: TRBJ2-7; D: TRBD1; size: .; V: TRBV6-5; CDR3: CASSYSGQGASEQYF; DNA: TGTGCCAGCAGTTACTCGGGACAGGGGGCAAGCGAGCAGTACTTC
J: TRBJ2-5; D: .; size: few; V: TRBV3-1; CDR3: CASSQASGLQETQYF; DNA: TGTGCCAGCAGCCAAGCTTCAGGGCTACAAGAGACCCAGTACTTC
J: TRBJ2-3; D: TRBD2; size: few; V: TRBV6-6; CDR3: CASSYSMLAGGPDTQYF; DNA: TGTGCCAGCAGTTACTCGATGTTAGCGGGAGGGCCAGATACGCAGTATTTT
J: TRBJ2-5; D: .; size: .; V: TRBV11-2; CDR3: CASSLEPGEETQYF; DNA: TGTGCCAGCAGCTTAGAACCCGGTGAAGAGACCCAGTACTTC
J: TRBJ2-7; D: .; size: once; V: TRBV12-3/TRBV12-4; CDR3: CASSLEQISYEQYF; DNA: TGTGCCAGCAGTTTAGAACAGATCTCCTACGAGCAGTACTTC
J: TRBJ2-5; D: .; size: few; V: TRBV12-3/TRBV12-4; CDR3: CASSLDGSIQETQYF; DNA: TGTGCCAGCAGTTTAGATGGCAGTATTCAAGAGACCCAGTACTTC
J: TRBJ1-6; D: TRBD1; size: many; V: TRBV7-2; CDR3: CASSLDRGPYSPLHF; DNA: TGTGCCAGCAGCTTAGACAGGGGGCCCTATTCACCCCTCCACTTT
J: TRBJ2-1; D: TRBD1; size: .; V: TRBV2; CDR3: CASRTDRVPDEQFF; DNA: TGTGCCAGCAGAACCGACAGGGTCCCCGATGAGCAGTTCTTC
J: TRBJ1-2; D: TRBD1; size: .; V: TRBV12-3/TRBV12-4; CDR3: CASKQGAGGYTF; DNA: TGTGCCAGCAAACAGGGGGCTGGTGGCTACACCTTC
J: TRBJ2-3; D: .; size: .; V: TRBV29-1; CDR3: CSVAGYNTDTQYF; DNA: TGCAGCGTTGCGGGGTATAACACAGATACGCAGTATTTT
J: TRBJ2-3; D: .; size: .; V: TRBV7-3; CDR3: CASSSQGYTDTQYF; DNA: TGTGCCAGCAGCTCTCAGGGCTACACAGATACGCAGTATTTT
J: TRBJ2-7; D: .; size: .; V: TRBV9; CDR3: CASSAPGLCEQYF; DNA: TGTGCCAGCAGCGCCCCGGGACTCTGCGAGCAGTACTTC
J: TRBJ1-5; D: TRBD1; size: .; V: TRBV19; CDR3: CASWVTGMGQPQHF; DNA: TGTGCCAGTTGGGTGACAGGGATGGGTCAGCCCCAGCATTTT
J: TRBJ1-1; D: TRBD1; size: many; V: TRBV7-3; CDR3: CASSLQGANTEAFF; DNA: TGTGCCAGCAGCTTACAGGGGGCCAACACTGAAGCTTTCTTT
J: TRBJ1-1; D: TRBD1; size: .; V: TRBV7-9; CDR3: CASSPGQGDTEAFF; DNA: TGTGCCAGCAGCCCGGGACAGGGGGATACTGAAGCTTTCTTT
J: TRBJ2-3; D: .; size: .; V: TRBV7-8; CDR3: CASTQLTGGAADTQYF; DNA: TGTGCCAGCACCCAGCTGACGGGGGGCGCCGCAGATACGCAGTATTTT
J: TRBJ2-5; D: .; size: .; V: TRBV20-1; CDR3: CSARDLDSPQETQYF; DNA: TGCAGTGCTAGAGATCTCGACAGCCCTCAAGAGACCCAGTACTTC